The TCR beta chain described here comes from a study of low-dose radiotherapy and immunotherapy resistance in tumors (dated by TCRdb to the early 2020s). For the wider study: Cohort 1 received 0.5 Gy per fraction every 2 weeks, with a prescribed total PTV dose of 6.5 Gy. Cyclophosphamide 200 mg/m2 was given intravenously every two weeks, one day before each radiation and immunotherapy administration. Patients took aspirin 300 mg orally once daily for four cycles, starting on cycle 1 day 1. The translational analysis covered eight patients: three from the first dose cohort and the first five from the second dose cohort. Nivolumab was administered intravenously as a 240 mg flat dose every two weeks, and ipilimumab was administered intravenously at 1 mg/kg every six weeks. Randomization of trial participants into treatment groups was not performed. For Cohort 2, the dose was 1 Gy per fraction given every two weeks, adding up to 13 Gy in total across 26 weeks.

Points on this clonotype: No antigen is known for it. No quality values exist for individual bases; no much larger clone is one base distant.

First-strand cDNA was synthesized using Superscript III and a set of TRAV- and TRBV-specific primers, so that both TCRalpha and TCRbeta chains were covered. TCRs were amplified for 15 to 20 PCR cycles with Phusion, using a constant-region primer paired with the adapter attached to the V primers. The MessageAmp II aRNA Amplification Kit was used to amplify the isolated mRNA, with in vitro transcription run for more than 15 hours at 37 degrees C. mRNA for TCR sequencing was isolated with the Dynabeads mRNA DIRECT Purification Kit. A second 25-cycle Phusion PCR added indexed Illumina adapters, and products were purified with AMPure XP beads. In the source study's methods: Using custom Perl scripts, TCR sequences that encoded the same protein were pooled, out-of-frame sequences were dropped, and the abundance of each clonotype was calculated. The analysis excluded TCR sequences that were supported by just one read. The metrics used to describe the repertoires included Shannon entropy, Gini index, clonality, richness, and the frequency of TCRs shared between repertoires. TCRdb reanalyzed the raw reads on its own, using fastp at Q25 for trimming and MiXCR for clone calling, and kept in-frame beta chains. Duplicate CDR3 protein sequences are folded into a single record with the most common DNA and genes. The V and J calls and clone size come from TCRdb's table, not from the authors' own analysis. The sample table holds about 11,000 distinct CDR3 sequences, of which around half were seen once. The top ten constitute about 8% of the sample.

Donors were enrolled in RACIN, a single-arm phase I dose-escalation trial combining nivolumab, ipilimumab, aspirin, low-dose cyclophosphamide and low-dose radiotherapy. To be eligible, a patient needed to have an advanced solid tumor that was TIL-negative. The sequence derives from a human donor with advanced metastatic prostate, ovarian, gallbladder or colorectal cancer (not recorded which). This table probably holds off-target reads from a library built for another chain.

The nucleotides are TGCGCCAGCAGCTTGTTCGCGGGTTACGAGCAGTACTTC. This encodes CASSLFAGYEQYF. This chain joins TRBV5-1 to TRBJ2-7; matching of 5 bases hints at TRBD2 as the D gene. CDR1 SGHRS and CDR2 YFSETQ are derived from the germline V gene. The V and J ends are trimmed by 1 base and 4 bases, leaving 9 bases between them. Measured from the cysteine to the phenylalanine, the CDR3 is 13 residues long. Only the CDR3 part of the read is kept: 39 bases, read in frame from the first base.